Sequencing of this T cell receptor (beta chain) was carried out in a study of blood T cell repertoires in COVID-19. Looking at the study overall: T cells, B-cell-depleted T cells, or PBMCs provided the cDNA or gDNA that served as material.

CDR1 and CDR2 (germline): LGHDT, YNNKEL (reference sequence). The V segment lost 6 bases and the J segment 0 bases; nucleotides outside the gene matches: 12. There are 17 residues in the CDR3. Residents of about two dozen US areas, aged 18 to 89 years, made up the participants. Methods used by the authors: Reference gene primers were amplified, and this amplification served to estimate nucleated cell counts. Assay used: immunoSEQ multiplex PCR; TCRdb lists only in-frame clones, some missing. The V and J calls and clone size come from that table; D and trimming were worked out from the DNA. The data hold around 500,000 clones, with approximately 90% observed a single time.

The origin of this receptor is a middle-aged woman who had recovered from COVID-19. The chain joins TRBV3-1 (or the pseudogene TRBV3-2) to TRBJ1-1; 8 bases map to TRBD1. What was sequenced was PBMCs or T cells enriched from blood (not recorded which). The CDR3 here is CASSPQRNRGMNTEAFF. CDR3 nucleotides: TGTGCCAGCAGTCCTCAAAGGAACAGGGGGATGAACACTGAAGCTTTCTTT.